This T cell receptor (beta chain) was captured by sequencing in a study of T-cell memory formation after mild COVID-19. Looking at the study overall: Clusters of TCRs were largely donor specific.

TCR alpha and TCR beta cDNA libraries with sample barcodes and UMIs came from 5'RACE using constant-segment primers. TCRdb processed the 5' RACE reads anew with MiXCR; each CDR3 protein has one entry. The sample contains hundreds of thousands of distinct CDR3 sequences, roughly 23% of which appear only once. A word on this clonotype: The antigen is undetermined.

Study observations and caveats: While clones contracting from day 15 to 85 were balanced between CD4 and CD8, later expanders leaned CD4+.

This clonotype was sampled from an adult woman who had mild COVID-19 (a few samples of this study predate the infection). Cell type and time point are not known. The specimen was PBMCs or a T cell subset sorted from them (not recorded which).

Here the CDR3 DNA reads TGCGCCAGCAACCCAGCGGGAGCCTTGAATGAGCAGTTCTTC. This gives the protein CASNPAGALNEQFF. The chain combines TRBV4-1 with TRBJ2-1; 8 nucleotides line up with TRBD2. Germline lookup yields CDR1 MGHRA and CDR2 YSYEKL. The V gene end was trimmed by 7 bases and the J gene end by 7 bases; junction bases not matched to a gene: 9. The length of the CDR3 is 14 residues.